The rows below give T cell receptor beta chains drawn from one sample of a study of control samples from healthy donors and cancer patients. Repertoires were generated with immunoSEQ multiplex PCR, while TCRdb's copy carries only in-frame clones and drops some. The sample shows about 120,000 clones, roughly 94% of them seen only once. Sequencing was performed on blood. The origin of the receptors is a man aged 25 to 45 in good health. Both conserved end residues are trimmed from each CDR3.

v_gene	j_gene	len	CDR3aa
TRBV20-1	TRBJ2-1	9	SARGLGEGF
TRBV7-9	TRBJ1-5	10	ASRTDDQPQH
TRBV28	TRBJ2-2	13	ASSFIVGRTGELF
TRBV20-1	TRBJ2-1	8	SLRGNEQF
TRBV30	TRBJ1-2	10	AGRRGAYGYT
TRBV7-2	TRBJ1-5	12	ASSSLGGHQPQH
TRBV19	TRBJ2-7	12	ASSRQKSSYEQY
TRBV6-2/TRBV6-3	TRBJ2-7	13	ASSPWTGEGYEQY
TRBV30	TRBJ1-1	11	AWSVPPATEAF
TRBV15	TRBJ2-7	14	ATSREVAGAAYEQY
TRBV5-4	TRBJ1-1	13	ASSLDSSLNTEAF
TRBV7-2	TRBJ1-1	11	ASSLRGGTEAF
TRBV7-9	TRBJ1-3	16	ASSLGPIIPSSGNTIY
TRBV30	TRBJ1-2	10	AWSGLNYGYT
TRBV6-5	TRBJ1-4	12	ASSFRVGNEKLF